Below are 3 T cell receptor beta chains sequenced from a single sample in a study of T cell responses to AZD1222 COVID-19 vaccine. Using immunoSEQ multiplex PCR, the repertoire was profiled, and TCRdb retains in-frame clones only, with some absent. The table has approximately 120,000 clones, about 90% seen once. The sequences come from peripheral blood, collected on day 0 of AZD1222 vaccination. These receptors all come from an adult in good health.

The V and J genes are TRBV29-1 and TRBJ1-1; 8 nucleotides match TRBD1. Germline CDR1 and CDR2: SQVTM and ANQGSEA. This CDR3 is built from 13 residues. Losses at the gene ends were 5 bases for V and 3 bases for J; bases not matched to a gene: 5. CDR3 sequence: CSVTLQGDTEAFF. The CDR3 nucleotides are TGCAGCGTTACATTACAGGGGGACACTGAAGCTTTCTTT.

This sequence joins TRBV27 and TRBJ2-4; TRBD2 might be the D (7 bases). CDR1 is MNHEY, CDR2 SMNVEV, per germline (reference sequence). This CDR3 region has 13 residues. The V end lost 8 bases, the J end lost 9 bases, and 17 bases lay between the germline ends. The CDR3 is CASGGAGRSIQYF. The CDR3 region has the DNA TGTGCCAGCGGGGGGGCAGGACGGTCCATTCAGTACTTC.

V gene TRBV30 combines with J gene TRBJ1-5; tentative D call: TRBD1 (5 bases). CDR1 is GTSNPN, CDR2 SVGIG, per germline (reference sequence). Trimming took 4 bases from V and 5 from J, leaving 15 bases between them. This CDR3 contains 14 residues. CDR3 bases: TGTGCCTGGAAGGGTGTGGGGCCGCATCAGCCCCAGCATTTT. Amino acid sequence: CAWKGVGPHQPQHF. Full variable domain (remainder filled in from reference TRBV30 and TRBJ1-5): SQTIHQWPATLVQPVGSPLSLECTVEGTSNPNLYWYRQAAGRGLQLLFYSVGIGQISSEVPQNLSASRPQDRQFILSSKKLLLSDSGFYLCAWKGVGPHQPQHFGDGTRLSIL.